Shown below are 8 T cell receptor beta chains from a single sample sequenced in a study of T cells in Graves' hyperthyroidism and ophthalmopathy. Amplification yielded TCR beta CDR3 regions, with RNA transcripts as the source. Primed by the HTBI set, a first-round RT-PCR was run on the TCR CDR3. TCRdb processed the multiplex PCR reads anew with MiXCR; each CDR3 protein has one entry. The profile shows about 620,000 distinct CDR3 sequences, 15% to 20% of them singletons. Sequencing was done on a sample of blood. The receptors originated from a woman aged 25-40 years with Graves' hyperthyroidism.

Ten or more counts support this clonotype. In DNA form, the CDR3 reads TGTGCCAGCAGCGGTGGTGGCGGGAGGTTAAATGAGCAGTTCTTC. It is translated as CASSGGGGRLNEQFF. J is TRBJ2-1 and V is TRBV5-8; 8 nucleotides align to TRBD2. With V trimmed by 4 bases and J by 7 bases, 10 bases remained unmatched. The CDR3 runs 15 residues. Germline loops: CDR1 SGHTS, CDR2 YDEGEE.

This clonotype was observed at least ten times. This rearrangement joins TRBV6-7 to TRBJ2-7; TRBD2 agrees at 9 bases. TRBV6-7 has ORF status, its function being uncertain. CDR3 length equals 15 residues. The trim removed 4 bases at V and 4 bases at J, leaving 8 bases unmatched. The CDR3 nucleotides are TGTGCCAGCAGTTCCTTAGCGGGAGCGGGGTACGAGCAGTACTTC. Protein sequence: CASSSLAGAGYEQYF.

In this sample, this clonotype turned up many times. The V call is TRBV6-2 or TRBV6-3, the J call TRBJ1-5, with D unresolved. The germline CDR1 and CDR2 sequences are MNHEY and SVGEGT. V was trimmed by 3 bases and J by 4 bases, leaving 7 bases between them. The CDR3 has 13 amino acids. CDR3 in amino acids: CASSYSENQPQHF. CDR3 nucleotide sequence: TGTGCCAGCAGTTATTCGGAGAATCAGCCCCAGCATTTT.

This clonotype occurred many times. The chain is built from TRBV18 and TRBJ1-1; possibly TRBD1 for D (6 bases). With 5 bases removed from V and 3 bases from J, the gap between germline ends came to 19 bases. Germline-derived CDR1 and CDR2 are KGHSH and LQKENI. The CDR3 sequence is 16 residues long. The DNA of the CDR3 is TGTGCCAGCTCATCTCTGCCTCAGGGGAAAGACACTGAAGCTTTCTTT. This sequence encodes CASSSLPQGKDTEAFF.

V and J are TRBV30 and TRBJ2-7; D tentatively reads TRBD1 or TRBD2 (6 bases each). This CDR3 is 15 amino acids long. The V end was cut by 2 bases, the J end by 5 bases, with 19 bases between. Per the germline V gene, CDR1 is GTSNPN and CDR2 is SVGIG (reference sequence). As DNA, the CDR3 is TGTGCCTGGAGTCCCCGCCCCCGGGGGCAGGACGAGCAGTACTTC. Amino acid sequence: CAWSPRPRGQDEQYF. The whole variable domain, remainder taken from reference TRBV30 and TRBJ2-7, is SQTIHQWPATLVQPVGSPLSLECTVEGTSNPNLYWYRQAAGRGLQLLFYSVGIGQISSEVPQNLSASRPQDRQFILSSKKLLLSDSGFYLCAWSPRPRGQDEQYFGPGTRLTVT.

This clonotype showed up just a few times. This chain links TRBV28 with TRBJ1-1, with 7 bases matching TRBD1. V was clipped by 2 bases and J by 2 bases; unmatched bases: 5. This CDR3 region has 15 residues. Looked up from germline, CDR1 is MDHEN and CDR2 is SYDVKM. The CDR3 DNA is TGTGCCAGCAGTTTAGACAGGGAGTTAAACACTGAAGCTTTCTTT. As protein: CASSLDRELNTEAFF.

This clonotype was seen many times. The rearrangement joins TRBV3-1 to TRBJ1-5; 10 bases match TRBD1. Trimming removed 4 bases from V and 5 bases from J; junction bases left unmatched: 5. The CDR3 totals 15 residues. The germline gives CDR1 LGHDT, CDR2 YNNKEL (reference sequence). CDR3 DNA: TGTGCCAGCAGCCCGGGACAGGGGCTGTATCAGCCCCAGCATTTT. It encodes CASSPGQGLYQPQHF.

V gene TRBV25-1 combines with J gene TRBJ1-4; D gene uncertain. With 2 bases removed from V and 8 bases from J, the gap between germline ends came to 12 bases. From germline, CDR1 is MGHDK and CDR2 SYGVNS. This CDR3 has 14 residues. The CDR3 reads CASSEIRDSEKLFF. The DNA for the CDR3 is TGTGCCAGCAGTGAAATTAGAGACTCAGAAAAACTGTTTTTT.